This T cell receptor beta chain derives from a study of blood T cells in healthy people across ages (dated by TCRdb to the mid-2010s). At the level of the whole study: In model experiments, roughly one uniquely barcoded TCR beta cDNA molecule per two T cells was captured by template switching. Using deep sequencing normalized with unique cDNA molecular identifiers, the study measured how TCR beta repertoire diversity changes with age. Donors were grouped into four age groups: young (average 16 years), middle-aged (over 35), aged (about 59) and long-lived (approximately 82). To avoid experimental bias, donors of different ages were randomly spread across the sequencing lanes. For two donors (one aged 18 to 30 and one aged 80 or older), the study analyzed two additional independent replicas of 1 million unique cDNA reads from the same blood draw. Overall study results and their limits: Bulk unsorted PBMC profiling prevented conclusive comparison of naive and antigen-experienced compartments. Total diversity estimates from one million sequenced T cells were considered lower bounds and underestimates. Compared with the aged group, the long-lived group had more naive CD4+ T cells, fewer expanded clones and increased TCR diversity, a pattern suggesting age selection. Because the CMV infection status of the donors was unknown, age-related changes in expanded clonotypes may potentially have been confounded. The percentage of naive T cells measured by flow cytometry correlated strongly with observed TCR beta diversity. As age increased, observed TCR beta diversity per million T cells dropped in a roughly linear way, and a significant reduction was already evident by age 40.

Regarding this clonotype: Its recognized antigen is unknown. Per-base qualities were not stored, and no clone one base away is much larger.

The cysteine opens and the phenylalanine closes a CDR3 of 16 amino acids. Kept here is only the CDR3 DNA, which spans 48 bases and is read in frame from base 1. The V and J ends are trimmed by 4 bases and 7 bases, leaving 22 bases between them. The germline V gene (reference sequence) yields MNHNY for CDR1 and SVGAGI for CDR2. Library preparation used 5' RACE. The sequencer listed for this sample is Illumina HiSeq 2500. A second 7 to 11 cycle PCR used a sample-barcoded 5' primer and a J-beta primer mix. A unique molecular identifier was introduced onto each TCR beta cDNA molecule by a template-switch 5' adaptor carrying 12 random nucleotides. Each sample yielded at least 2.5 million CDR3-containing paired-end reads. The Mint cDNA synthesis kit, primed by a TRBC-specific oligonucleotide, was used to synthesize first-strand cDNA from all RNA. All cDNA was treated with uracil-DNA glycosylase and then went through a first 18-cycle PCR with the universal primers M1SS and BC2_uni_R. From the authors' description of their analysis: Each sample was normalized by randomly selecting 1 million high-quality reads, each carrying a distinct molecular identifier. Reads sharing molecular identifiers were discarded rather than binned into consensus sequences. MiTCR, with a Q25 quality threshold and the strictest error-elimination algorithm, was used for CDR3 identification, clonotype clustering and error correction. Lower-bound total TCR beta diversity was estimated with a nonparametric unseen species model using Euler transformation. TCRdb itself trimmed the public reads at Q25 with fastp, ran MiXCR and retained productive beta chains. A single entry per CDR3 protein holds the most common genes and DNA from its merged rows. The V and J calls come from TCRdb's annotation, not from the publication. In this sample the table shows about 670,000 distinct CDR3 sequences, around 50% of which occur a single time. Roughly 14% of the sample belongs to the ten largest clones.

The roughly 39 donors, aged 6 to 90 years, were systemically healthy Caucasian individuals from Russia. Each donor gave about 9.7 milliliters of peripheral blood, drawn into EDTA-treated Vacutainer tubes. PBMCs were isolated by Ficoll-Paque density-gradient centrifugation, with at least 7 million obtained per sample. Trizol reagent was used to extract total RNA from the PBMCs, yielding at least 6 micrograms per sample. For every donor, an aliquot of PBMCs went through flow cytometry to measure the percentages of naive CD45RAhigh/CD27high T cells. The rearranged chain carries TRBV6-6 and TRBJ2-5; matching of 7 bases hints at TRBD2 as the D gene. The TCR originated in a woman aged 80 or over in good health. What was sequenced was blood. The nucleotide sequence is TGTGCCAGCAGTTCAGGGGCGGGGGCTATCTTGAGGACCCAGTACTTC. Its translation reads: CASSSGAGAILRTQYF.